This T cell receptor beta chain came from a study of T-cell memory formation after mild COVID-19. Germline V gene data show CDR1 as SGHAT and CDR2 as FQNNGV. The CDR3 extends over 14 amino acids. V lost 5 bases and J lost 7, with 15 bases in between. This clonotype was detected a few times. 5'RACE primed at constant segments yielded TCR alpha and TCR beta cDNA libraries bearing sample barcodes and UMIs. TCRdb ran MiXCR on the 5' RACE reads and lists one entry per CDR3 protein. The sample lists roughly 160,000 distinct CDR3 sequences, 13% occurring once. The chain couples TRBV11-2 to TRBJ2-1; weak D call: TRBD2 (6 bases). The specimen sequenced was PBMCs or a T cell subset sorted from them (not recorded which). This clonotype was sampled from a man aged 18 to 29 who had mild COVID-19 (a few samples of this study predate the infection). Cell type and time point are not known. The CDR3 reads CASSPFLSGNEQFF. The CDR3 DNA follows: TGTGCCAGCAGCCCCTTCCTTAGCGGTAATGAGCAGTTCTTC.